This T cell receptor beta chain was sequenced in a study of blood T cell repertoires in COVID-19. The wider study: The cDNA or gDNA used as material had been derived from T cells, B-cell-depleted T cells, or PBMCs.

Germline V lookup: CDR1 SGHTA, CDR2 FQGTGA. This CDR3 has 15 residues. The trim removed 6 bases at V and 2 bases at J, leaving 7 bases unmatched. In the original processing: Counts of nucleated cells, estimated from reference gene primer amplification, were obtained. The assay was immunoSEQ multiplex PCR, and TCRdb's table has in-frame clones only and misses some. From that table come the V and J calls and clone size; the DNA was used to work out D and trimming. The table has about 81,000 clones, about four fifths seen once. Material for sequencing was peripheral blood. V gene TRBV7-3 combines with J gene TRBJ2-3; 8 bases fit TRBD2. The sequence derives from a human donor in a cohort sampled during active COVID-19. The CDR3 nucleotides are TGTGCCAGCAGTAATAGCGGGGCCTACACAGATACGCAGTATTTT. It specifies CASSNSGAYTDTQYF. The full variable domain, completed using reference TRBV7-3 and TRBJ2-3, is GAGVSQTPSNKVTEKGKYVELRCDPISGHTALYWYRQSLGQGPEFLIYFQGTGAADDSGLPNDRFFAVRPEGSVSTLKIQRTERGDSAVYLCASSNSGAYTDTQYFGPGTRLTVL.